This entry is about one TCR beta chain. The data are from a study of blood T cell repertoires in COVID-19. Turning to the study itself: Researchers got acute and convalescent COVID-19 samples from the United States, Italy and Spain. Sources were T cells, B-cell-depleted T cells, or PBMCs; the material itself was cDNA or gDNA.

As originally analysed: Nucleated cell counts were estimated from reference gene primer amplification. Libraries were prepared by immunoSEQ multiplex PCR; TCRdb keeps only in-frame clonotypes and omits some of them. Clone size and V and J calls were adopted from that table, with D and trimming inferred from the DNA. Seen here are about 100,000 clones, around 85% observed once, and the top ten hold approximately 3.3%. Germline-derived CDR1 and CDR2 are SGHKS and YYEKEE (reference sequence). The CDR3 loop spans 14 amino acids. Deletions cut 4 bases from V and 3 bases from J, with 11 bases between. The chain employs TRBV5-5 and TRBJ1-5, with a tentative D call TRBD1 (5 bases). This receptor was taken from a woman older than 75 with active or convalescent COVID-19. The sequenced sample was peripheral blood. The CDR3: CASSRGDLNQPQHF. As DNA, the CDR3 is TGTGCCAGCAGCCGCGGGGACCTCAATCAGCCCCAGCATTTT. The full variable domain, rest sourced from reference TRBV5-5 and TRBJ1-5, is DAGVTQSPTHLIKTRGQQVTLRCSPISGHKSVSWYQQVLGQGPQFIFQYYEKEERGRGNFPDRFSARQFPNYSSELNVNALLLGDSALYLCASSRGDLNQPQHFGDGTRLSIL.